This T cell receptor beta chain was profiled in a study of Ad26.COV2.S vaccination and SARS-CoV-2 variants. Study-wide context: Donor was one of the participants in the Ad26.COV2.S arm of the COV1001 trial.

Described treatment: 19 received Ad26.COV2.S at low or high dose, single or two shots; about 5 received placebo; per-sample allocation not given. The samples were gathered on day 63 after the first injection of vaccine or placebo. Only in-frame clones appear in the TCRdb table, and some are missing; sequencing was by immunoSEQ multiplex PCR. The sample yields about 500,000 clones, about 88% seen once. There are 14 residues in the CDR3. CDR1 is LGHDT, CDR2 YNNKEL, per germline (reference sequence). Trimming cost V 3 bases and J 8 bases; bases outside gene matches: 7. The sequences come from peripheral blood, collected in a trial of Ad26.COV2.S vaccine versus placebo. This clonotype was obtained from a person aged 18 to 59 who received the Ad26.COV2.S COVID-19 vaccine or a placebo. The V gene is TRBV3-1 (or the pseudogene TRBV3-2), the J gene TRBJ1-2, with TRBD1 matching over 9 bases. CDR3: CASSHTGQGKGYTF. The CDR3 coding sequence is TGTGCCAGCAGCCATACGGGACAGGGTAAAGGCTACACCTTC.